Listed here are 25 T cell receptor beta chains from one sample, sequenced in a study of blood T cells in healthy people across ages. A second PCR of 7 to 11 cycles used a sample-barcoded 5' primer and a J-beta primer mix. TCRdb reanalysed the 5' RACE reads using MiXCR and keeps one entry per CDR3 protein. The sample yields around 990,000 distinct CDR3 sequences, 35% to 40% seen once. The sample consisted of blood. The receptors were gathered from a man younger than 35 in good health.

In this sample, this clonotype turned up a few times. The V gene is TRBV29-1, the J gene TRBJ2-1, with 11 bases lining up with TRBD2. The J call may not be correct, given that the DNA end is closer to TRBJ2-7. In germline, CDR1 is SQVTM, CDR2 ANQGSEA. The CDR3 is made up of 16 amino acids. As DNA, the CDR3 is TGCAGCGTGGAACCCTTTACTAGCGGGGGCTACAATGAGCAGTACTTC. It codes for CSVEPFTSGGYNEQYF.

With regard to this clonotype: One end of the junction does not line up with germline, which may come from a read error. V and J are TRBV4-3 and TRBJ1-1; D gene unclear. The length of the CDR3 is 14 residues. Germline values: CDR1 LGHNA, CDR2 YSLEER. The CDR3 region is CAGSQDGRDTEAFF. CDR3 DNA sequence: TGCGCCGGCAGCCAAGATGGGAGGGACACTGAAGCTTTCTTT.

The CDR3 reads CASSLQAGVTGELFF. Written as DNA, the CDR3 is TGCGCCAGCAGCTTGCAGGCGGGGGTCACCGGGGAGCTGTTTTTT. The chain joins TRBV5-1 to TRBJ2-2, with 7 bases aligning to TRBD2. This CDR3 spans 15 amino acids. Looked up from germline, CDR1 is SGHRS and CDR2 is YFSETQ. V shed 1 base and J 4 bases; nucleotides not matched to a gene: 4.

Points on this clonotype: One end of the junction fails to match germline, which may point to a read error. The chain uses TRBV6-2 or TRBV6-3 and TRBJ1-2, with D unresolved. Germline values: CDR1 MNHEY, CDR2 SVGEGT. This CDR3 has 13 amino acids. DNA of the CDR3: TGTGCCTGCAGTTCAGGACCAAACTATGGCTACACCTTC. Its translation is CACSSGPNYGYTF.

V gene TRBV10-3 combines with J gene TRBJ1-2, with D possibly being TRBD1 (5 bases). Germline assignment: CDR1 ENHRY and CDR2 SYGVKD. This CDR3 spans 13 amino acids. V dropped 6 bases and J dropped 0 bases, with 8 bases sitting between them. The CDR3 spells CAIRDTSNYGYTF. In DNA, the CDR3 is TGTGCCATCAGGGACACCTCTAACTATGGCTACACCTTC.

The chain has TRBV7-2 and TRBJ2-2, with D maybe TRBD2 (6 bases). Looked up from germline, CDR1 is SGHTA and CDR2 is FQGNSA. The CDR3 loop spans 14 amino acids. The germline V and J ends were trimmed by 7 bases and 4 bases, with 13 bases remaining between them. This CDR3 is CASTYRGSTGELFF. The DNA for the CDR3 is TGTGCCAGCACCTACCGGGGGAGCACCGGGGAGCTGTTTTTT.

The J gene is TRBJ1-3, the V gene TRBV12-3 or TRBV12-4; 9 nucleotides agree with TRBD1. V gave up 3 bases and J gave up 4 bases; unmatched junction bases: 4. The CDR3 is 15 residues long. The CDR3 DNA is TGTGCCAGCAGTTTGGGACAGGGATACGGAAACACCATATATTTT. Protein product: CASSLGQGYGNTIYF.

There are many counts of this clonotype. The gene calls are TRBV5-1 and TRBJ1-1; D gene unclear. The ends were cut back, 4 bases at V and 1 base at J, with 11 bases in the middle. From germline, CDR1 is SGHRS and CDR2 YFSETQ. CDR3 length: 14 amino acids. The CDR3 here is CASSVDVGNTEAFF. The CDR3 DNA follows: TGCGCCAGCAGCGTTGACGTGGGGAACACTGAAGCTTTCTTT.

This chain connects TRBV12-3 or TRBV12-4 to TRBJ2-5, with a weak D call TRBD2 (6 bases). This CDR3 is 13 amino acids long. With 5 bases removed from V and 3 bases from J, the gap between germline ends came to 10 bases. The CDR3 sequence is CASSVWGEETQYF. CDR3 nucleotide sequence: TGTGCCAGCAGTGTTTGGGGGGAAGAGACCCAGTACTTC.

This clonotype was seen only once. The chain combines TRBV20-1 with TRBJ1-1; D is ambiguous. V lost 4 bases and J 8 bases, leaving 11 bases between the germline ends. The germline V gene encodes CDR1 DFQATT and CDR2 SNEGSKA (reference sequence). CDR3 length: 11 residues. The CDR3 nucleotides read TGCAGTGCTACTCCCTGGGCGGAAGCTTTCTTT. This gives the protein CSATPWAEAFF.

The CDR3 nucleotides are TGCAGCGTTAGTCGGATTGGCACTGAAGCTTTCTTT. It is translated as CSVSRIGTEAFF. The chain joins TRBV29-1 to TRBJ1-1; D is undetermined. V lost 5 bases and J 4 bases, leaving 11 bases between the germline ends. CDR3 length equals 12 residues. Germline CDR1 is SQVTM and CDR2 is ANQGSEA.

The V gene is TRBV9, the J gene TRBJ2-1; 8 bases are a match to TRBD1. In germline, CDR1 is SGDLS, CDR2 YYNGEE. V lost 4 bases, J lost 1 base, and 10 bases stayed unmatched. This CDR3 has 17 amino acids. The CDR3 sequence is CASSPIDRQGSYNEQFF. CDR3 DNA: TGTGCCAGCAGCCCTATAGACCGACAGGGGTCCTACAATGAGCAGTTCTTC.

This clonotype has a handful of counts. The rearrangement joins TRBV20-1 to TRBJ1-5; D may be TRBD1 (6 bases). V shed 6 bases and J shed 2 bases, with 11 bases lying between them. This CDR3 is 13 amino acids long. Germline CDR1 is DFQATT and CDR2 is SNEGSKA (reference sequence). CDR3 DNA: TGCAGTGCAGGGGGGCGTGGCAATCAGCCCCAGCATTTT. This gives the protein CSAGGRGNQPQHF.

The rearrangement links TRBV27 to TRBJ1-2; a weak D match, TRBD1 (6 bases). This CDR3 region has 18 residues. V gave up 0 bases and J gave up 0 bases, with 17 bases separating them. Germline CDR1 is MNHEY and CDR2 is SMNVEV (reference sequence). The CDR3 coding sequence is TGTGCCAGCAGTTTATCGGGGGGCGTTTATTTGTCTAACTATGGCTACACCTTC. It is translated as CASSLSGGVYLSNYGYTF.

J is TRBJ2-5 and V is TRBV7-9; the D is unclear. V gave up 4 bases and J gave up 3 bases, with 12 bases separating them. Germline V lookup: CDR1 SEHNR, CDR2 FQNEAQ (reference sequence). This CDR3 comprises 14 residues. CDR3 nucleotide sequence: TGTGCCAGCAGCTCCCTCGGCGGAAAAGAGACCCAGTACTTC. Its protein product is CASSSLGGKETQYF.

The rearrangement joins TRBV25-1 to TRBJ1-2; D is uncertain. This CDR3 comprises 14 residues. V was shortened by 6 bases and J by 0 bases, with 11 bases between the two germline ends. Germline assignment: CDR1 MGHDK and CDR2 SYGVNS. CDR3 protein: CASRSSYSNYGYTF. CDR3 nucleotides: TGTGCCAGCAGAAGCAGCTACTCTAACTATGGCTACACCTTC.

A few counts support this clonotype. The chain couples TRBV6-1 to TRBJ1-5; D gene ambiguous. There are 14 residues in the CDR3. V was clipped by 3 bases and J by 0 bases, with 6 bases between them. CDR1 is MNHNS and CDR2 is SASEGT in the germline V gene. In DNA, the CDR3 is TGTGCCAGCAGTGACTGGGGTAGCAATCAGCCCCAGCATTTT. It encodes CASSDWGSNQPQHF.

This clonotype was counted a few times. The rearrangement joins TRBV7-9 to TRBJ2-1; perhaps TRBD2 as D (6 bases). The CDR3 totals 16 residues. V shed 2 bases and J shed 8 bases, with 19 bases lying between them. From germline, CDR1 is SEHNR and CDR2 FQNEAQ (reference sequence). The CDR3 DNA reads as TGTGCCAGCAGCTTACAGTGGGGACTTCGTTACGATGAGCAGTTCTTC. The encoded protein is CASSLQWGLRYDEQFF. Full variable domain (remainder filled in from reference TRBV7-9 and TRBJ2-1): DTGVSQNPRHKITKRGQNVTFRCDPISEHNRLYWYRQTLGQGPEFLTYFQNEAQLEKSRLLSDRFSAERPKGSFSTLEIQRTEQGDSAMYLCASSLQWGLRYDEQFFGPGTRLTVL.

The rearrangement uses TRBV7-2 and TRBJ1-2; 7 bases map to TRBD1. This CDR3 is 16 amino acids long. After removal of 5 bases from V and 4 bases from J, the junction contained 13 bases not matched to a gene. Germline V gene sequence: CDR1 SGHTA, CDR2 FQGNSA. In DNA, the CDR3 is TGTGCCAGCAGCCTCTCTAAGTACTCAGGGGGCTATGGCTACACCTTC. Translating gives CASSLSKYSGGYGYTF.

The chain recombines TRBV7-9 with TRBJ2-3, with D possibly being TRBD2 (6 bases). Trimming took 3 bases from V and 5 from J, leaving 18 bases between them. The germline V gene has CDR1 SEHNR and CDR2 FQNEAQ (reference sequence). This CDR3 has 16 residues. For the CDR3, the DNA is TGTGCCAGCAGCTTCCAGGGAATGGCGGGGATAGATACGCAGTATTTT. Protein: CASSFQGMAGIDTQYF.

The chain is built from TRBV5-1 and TRBJ2-4; 8 positions match TRBD1. CDR1 and CDR2 from the germline V gene are SGHRS and YFSETQ. The J segment lost 1 base and the V segment lost 3 bases, leaving 12 bases of the junction unmatched. This CDR3 contains 18 residues. CDR3 coding DNA: TGCGCCAGCAGCTCCGGGACAGGTGAGGCCCACGCCAAAAACATTCAGTACTTC. The encoded protein is CASSSGTGEAHAKNIQYF.

The genes are TRBV2 and TRBJ2-1, with D possibly matching TRBD1 (6 bases). This CDR3 comprises 17 residues. V was trimmed by 3 bases and J by 12 bases, leaving 27 bases between them. Germline V gene data show CDR1 as SNHLY and CDR2 as FYNNEI. As DNA, the CDR3 is TGTGCCAGCAGTGAGAAACCCCAGGGGCTTTCCCTTGATTTGCAGTTCTTC. Its translation is CASSEKPQGLSLDLQFF.

The chain employs TRBV4-2 and TRBJ2-1, with D uncertain. V lost 0 bases and J 3 bases, leaving 9 bases between the germline ends. The germline V gene has CDR1 LGHNA and CDR2 YNFKEQ. The CDR3 is 15 residues long. The CDR3 coding sequence is TGTGCCAGCAGCCAAGATAGGTCGATCTACAATGAGCAGTTCTTC. Protein product: CASSQDRSIYNEQFF.

The V gene is TRBV2, the J gene TRBJ2-5; D might be TRBD1 or TRBD2, each matching 5 bases. TRBJ2-7 explains the end of the DNA better; the J call may be wrong. CDR3 length equals 14 residues. Per the germline V gene, CDR1 is SNHLY and CDR2 is FYNNEI. Written as DNA, the CDR3 is TGTGCCAGCAGGATCCGGGACGGGACCAACGAGCAGTACTTC. It yields the protein CASRIRDGTNEQYF.

V gene TRBV28 combines with J gene TRBJ1-1; D is possibly TRBD1 (6 bases). The germline V gene has CDR1 MDHEN and CDR2 SYDVKM. Trimming shortened V by 7 bases and J by 6 bases, and 18 bases separated the two germline ends. The CDR3 has 14 residues. The CDR3 sequence: CASIWGGRFAEAFF. In nucleotides, the CDR3 is TGTGCCAGCATCTGGGGGGGGCGCTTCGCTGAAGCTTTCTTT.